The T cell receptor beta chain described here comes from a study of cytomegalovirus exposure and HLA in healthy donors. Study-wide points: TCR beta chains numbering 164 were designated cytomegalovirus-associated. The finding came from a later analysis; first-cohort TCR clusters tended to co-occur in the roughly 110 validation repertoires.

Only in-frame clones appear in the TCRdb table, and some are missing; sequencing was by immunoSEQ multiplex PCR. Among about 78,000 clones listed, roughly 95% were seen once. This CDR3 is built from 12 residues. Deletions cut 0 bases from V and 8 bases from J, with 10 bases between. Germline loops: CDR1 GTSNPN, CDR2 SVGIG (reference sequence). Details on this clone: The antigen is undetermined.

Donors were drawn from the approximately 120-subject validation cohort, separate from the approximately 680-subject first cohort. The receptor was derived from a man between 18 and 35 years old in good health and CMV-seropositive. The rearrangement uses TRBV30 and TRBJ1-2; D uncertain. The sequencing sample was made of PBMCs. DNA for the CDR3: TGTGCCTGGAGTGTACCGGGGAAAGGCTACACCTTC. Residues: CAWSVPGKGYTF.